Sequencing of this TCR beta chain was carried out in a study of shared clonotypes between healthy human individuals (dated by TCRdb to about 2020). About the study as a whole: A few men and a couple of women, aged 18 to 49 years, made up the cohort. Per donor, leukapheresis produced somewhere between about 0.94 and 9.5 billion PBMCs. To increase sequencing depth and limit assay-specific biases, TCR repertoire library preparation and sequencing were carried out by different laboratories using diverse techniques. To estimate repertoire size and how much clonotypes are shared between individuals, the study performed deep sequencing of blood TCR repertoires from about five healthy adults. For each donor, CD4 naive and CD4 memory were each given three plates, CD8 naive was given two plates, and CD8 memory was given one plate. General study outcomes and caveats: Even with the large sequencing depth, rarefaction of the sorted-subset datasets indicated that sequencing was incomplete. When several donors were compared, the shared fraction of clonotypes was around 5% for naive CD4, 3.5% to 4% for naive CD8, 2.3% for memory CD4, and less than 0.5% for memory CD8. Pairwise subsampling indicated that sequencing depth was expected to affect the degree of clonotype sharing among donors. Only blood was sampled, and tissue TCR repertoires likely differ from those in blood. Because the study included a small number of donors, the genetic and exposure-history diversity represented was limited. Estimated clonotype richness was generally larger for naive than for memory subsets. Higher generation probabilities were observed for clonotypes shared by all four sorted-subset donors than for non-shared clonotypes.

Worth noting for this clone: There is no known antigen for this receptor. No base quality information exists; no much larger clone differs at one position. Other DNA sequences of this sample code for an identical CDR3.

V trim: 1 base; J trim: 4 bases; unmatched bases: 2. The CDR3 measures 14 amino acids from cysteine to phenylalanine. Only the CDR3 region is kept as DNA, spanning 42 bases read in frame from base 1. Looking up the germline V gene (reference sequence) yields CDR1 LNHDA and CDR2 SQIVND. Healthy HIV-negative adults with no recently reported acute infections or vaccinations were included as donors. Every donor was a Caucasian adult living in Nashville, Tennessee, USA. Magnetic negative selection was used to enrich CD4+ T cells, after which naive cells were positively selected on CD45RA and the negative fraction became the memory subset. Blood was collected by leukapheresis, and PBMCs were isolated by Ficoll-Histopaque density gradient centrifugation and then cryopreserved in liquid nitrogen vapor phase. Analytical flow cytometry was used to check the purity and quantity of every magnetically sorted T cell population. Each sorted fraction had its genomic DNA isolated and then quantified by UV absorbance on a Nanodrop 2000c.

TCR CDR3 regions were amplified from genomic DNA by multiplex PCR using the deep immunoSEQ assay. For each cell subset, the extracted genomic DNA was distributed evenly across all wells of several immunoSEQ 96-well plates, and each plate served as one replicate. Each replicate PCR for sorted subsets received about 220 ng genomic DNA, equal to about 30,000 T cell genomes. Purified libraries were measured with a Qubit 3.0 fluorometer, size-checked on a Bioanalyzer 2100, and measured again with the KAPA Library Quantification kit. A separate single-read 150-cycle Illumina NextSeq 550 flow cell was used to sequence each immunoSEQ 96-well plate. The study's processing was this. Because the immunoSEQ output held only junctional sequences and lacked quality scores, the filtering could not match the filtering applied to full-length reads. Sequences were annotated with PyIR, a Python wrapper for IgBLAST v1.9, and V/J genes and CDR3 were assigned using IMGT germline references. Reads with weak V/J assignments (E-value above 1e-6), missing CDR3, stop codons, out-of-frame junctions, or ambiguous translated residues were removed. V3J clonotypes were defined as sequences sharing the same inferred V gene, J gene, and CDR3 amino acid sequence. The percentage overlap between two repertoires was calculated by dividing the number of shared unique clonotypes by the size of the smaller repertoire. Repertoire richness was assessed with RTK rarefaction, the Chao1 estimator, and Recon v2.1 estimates of unobserved clonotypes. Generation probabilities were computed with OLGA for all TCRbeta clonotypes obtained by the gDNA method from a handful of donors. What TCRdb holds here is the immuneACCESS table cut down to in-frame rearrangements. Part of the clones is not present; checked against another copy, under half of the missing clones reflect an unresolved V gene, and the others are unexplained. V and J calls and clone size come straight from that table; D and trimming were deduced from the DNA. In this sample the table shows 2 million to 3 million clones, roughly 93% of which occur a single time. The ten most abundant clones make up about 0.34% of the sample.

Recombination linked TRBV19 to TRBJ2-5; TRBD1 aligns with 8 central bases. The sequencing sample was made of naive CD4+ T cells from PBMCs. According to the study, the label for this sample's cell subset or site signals: CD45RA+ positively selected. This clonotype originated in a man between 18 and 35 years old in good health. Some clones in this sample may be carry-over from other donors' samples. The CDR3 protein is CASSIGRGRETQYF. The nucleotide sequence is given as TGTGCCAGTAGTATAGGCAGGGGGCGAGAGACCCAGTACTTC.